A single sample is the source of the 2 T cell receptor beta chains below, sequenced in a study of blood T cell repertoires in COVID-19. Data came from immunoSEQ multiplex PCR; TCRdb stores just in-frame clones and leaves some out. The data contain 70,000 to 80,000 clones, approximately 84% of them singletons. Sample: peripheral blood. The receptors were sampled from a human donor in a cohort sampled during active COVID-19.

The chain combines TRBV4-1 with TRBJ1-1, with D hard to call. Germline CDR1 MGHRA, CDR2 YSYEKL. The CDR3 contains 13 residues. Deletions cut 0 bases from V and 7 bases from J, with 9 bases between. The CDR3 sequence is CASSQDRGNEAFF. CDR3 nucleotides: TGCGCCAGCAGCCAAGATCGAGGGAATGAAGCTTTCTTT.

The chain joins TRBV2 to TRBJ1-2, with 9 bases aligning to TRBD1. CDR1 SNHLY and CDR2 FYNNEI come from the germline V gene. The trim removed 5 bases at V and 7 bases at J, leaving 8 bases unmatched. This CDR3 has 14 residues. The CDR3, as DNA: TGTGCCAGCAGTCCCGGACAGGGGAGAGGTGGCTACACCTTC. This translates into CASSPGQGRGGYTF.